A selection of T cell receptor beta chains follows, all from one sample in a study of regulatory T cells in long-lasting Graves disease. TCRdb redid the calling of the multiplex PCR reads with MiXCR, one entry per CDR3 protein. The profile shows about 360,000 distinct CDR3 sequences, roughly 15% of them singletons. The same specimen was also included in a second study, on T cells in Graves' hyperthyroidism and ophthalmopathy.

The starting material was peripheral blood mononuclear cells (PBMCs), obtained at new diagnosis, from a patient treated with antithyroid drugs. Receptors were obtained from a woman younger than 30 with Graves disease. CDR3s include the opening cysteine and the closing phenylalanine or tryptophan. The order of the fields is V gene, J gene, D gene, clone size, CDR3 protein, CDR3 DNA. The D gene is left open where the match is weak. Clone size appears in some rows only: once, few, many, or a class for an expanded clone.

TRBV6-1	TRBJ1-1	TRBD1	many	CASSTGGTEAFF	TGTGCCAGCAGCACAGGGGGGACTGAAGCTTTCTTT
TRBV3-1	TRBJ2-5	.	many	CASSHRTLGETQYF	TGTGCCAGCAGCCACAGGACTCTGGGAGAGACCCAGTACTTC
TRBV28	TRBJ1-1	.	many	CASSRRPEGGNTEAFF	TGTGCCAGCAGCCGCCGGCCCGAGGGAGGGAACACTGAAGCTTTCTTT
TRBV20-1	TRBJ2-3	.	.	CSARVGGGTETQYF	TGCAGTGCTAGAGTGGGCGGGGGCACAGAGACGCAGTATTTT
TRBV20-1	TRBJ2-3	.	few	CSARDISWGGTDTQYF	TGCAGTGCTAGAGATATTTCCTGGGGAGGCACAGATACGCAGTATTTT
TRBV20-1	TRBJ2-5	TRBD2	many	CSAIGLAVYQETQYF	TGCAGTGCGATCGGACTAGCGGTGTACCAAGAGACCCAGTACTTC
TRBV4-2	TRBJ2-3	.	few	CASSRRPKPGIFSTDTQYF	TGTGCCAGCAGCCGCCGGCCTAAACCGGGAATCTTTAGCACAGATACGCAGTATTTT
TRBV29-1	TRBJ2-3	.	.	CSVEDPTVAGDPRVTDTQYF	TGCAGCGTTGAAGATCCCACCGTAGCTGGCGACCCAAGGGTGACAGATACGCAGTATTTT
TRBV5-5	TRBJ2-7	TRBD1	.	CASSPGWDREKQYF	TGTGCCAGCAGCCCGGGCTGGGACAGGGAAAAGCAGTACTTC
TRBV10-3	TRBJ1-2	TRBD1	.	CAISNADRDYGYTF	TGTGCCATCAGTAATGCCGACAGGGATTATGGCTACACCTTC
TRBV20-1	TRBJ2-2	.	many	CSASHTGELFF	TGCAGTGCTAGTCACACCGGGGAGCTGTTTTTT
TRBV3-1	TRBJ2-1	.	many	CASSQAGGEQFF	TGTGCCAGCAGCCAAGCCGGGGGCGAGCAGTTCTTC
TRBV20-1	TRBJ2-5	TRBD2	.	CSARDPSGSLSTQYF	TGCAGTGCTAGAGATCCTAGCGGTTCGTTGTCGACCCAGTACTTC
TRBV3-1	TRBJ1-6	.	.	CASSPLPGDHSPLHF	TGTGCCAGCAGCCCCTTACCAGGGGATCATTCACCCCTCCACTTT
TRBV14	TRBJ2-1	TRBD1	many	CASSQTGISEQFF	TGTGCCAGCAGCCAGACAGGGATAAGTGAGCAGTTCTTC
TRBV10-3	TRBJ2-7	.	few	CAARGGTYEQYF	TGTGCCGCGAGGGGGGGCACCTACGAGCAGTACTTC
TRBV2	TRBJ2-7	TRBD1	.	CASRGDSCEQYF	TGTGCCAGCAGGGGGGACAGCTGCGAGCAGTACTTC
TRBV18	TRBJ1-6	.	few	CANSRTAYNSPLHF	TGTGCCAACTCGCGGACAGCGTACAATTCACCCCTCCACTTT
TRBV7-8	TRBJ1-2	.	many	CASSPMGGLGGYTF	TGTGCCAGCAGCCCTATGGGGGGCCTCGGGGGCTACACCTTC
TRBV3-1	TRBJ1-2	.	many	CASSQVGGISYGYTF	TGTGCCAGCAGCCAAGTGGGAGGAATTTCCTATGGCTACACCTTC
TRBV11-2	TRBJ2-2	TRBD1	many	CASSLGDRDTGELFF	TGTGCCAGCAGCTTAGGGGACAGGGACACCGGGGAGCTGTTTTTT
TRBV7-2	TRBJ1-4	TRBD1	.	CASSPYGGTVLDSEKLFF	TGTGCCAGCAGCCCATACGGGGGGACAGTTCTTGACAGTGAAAAACTGTTTTTT
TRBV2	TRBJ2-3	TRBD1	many	CASFRTGGTDTQYF	TGTGCCAGCTTCCGGACAGGGGGCACAGATACGCAGTATTTT
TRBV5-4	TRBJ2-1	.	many	CASSPQRVGSFEDEQFF	TGTGCCAGCAGCCCACAGAGGGTCGGGAGTTTCGAAGATGAGCAGTTCTTC
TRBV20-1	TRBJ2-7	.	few	CSARASSGRTYEQYF	TGCAGTGCTAGGGCGAGCAGCGGGCGAACCTACGAGCAGTACTTC
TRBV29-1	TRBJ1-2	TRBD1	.	CSVELQGHYGYTF	TGCAGCGTAGAACTACAGGGGCACTATGGCTACACCTTC
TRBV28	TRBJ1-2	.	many	CASSSTPRTDYGYTF	TGTGCCAGCAGTTCCACGCCAAGGACAGACTATGGCTACACCTTC
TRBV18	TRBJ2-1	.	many	CASSQDKGQFF	TGTGCCAGCTCACAAGACAAGGGACAGTTCTTC
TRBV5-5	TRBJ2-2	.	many	CASSRAAGEDTGELFF	TGTGCCAGCAGCCGCGCGGCAGGGGAGGACACCGGGGAGCTGTTTTTT
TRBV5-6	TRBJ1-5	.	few	CASSWGGKPNQPQHF	TGTGCCAGCAGTTGGGGGGGAAAACCCAATCAGCCCCAGCATTTT